This is a list of T cell receptor beta chains from one sample in a study of T cell responses to AZD1222 COVID-19 vaccine. Profiled with immunoSEQ multiplex PCR; TCRdb holds only in-frame clones, not every one. The data hold approximately 220,000 clones, with approximately 94% observed a single time. This specimen consisted of peripheral blood, obtained on day 0 of MenACWY control vaccination. The receptors here all came from an adult in good health. The CDR3 runs from the conserved cysteine through the conserved F or W. D genes are given only for firm matches. The size field is filled for only some rows; it gives once, few, many or a size class.

few	TRBJ1-6	-	TRBV18	CASSPPGGVNSPLHF	TGTGCCAGCTCACCACCGGGGGGCGTAAATTCACCCCTCCACTTT
once	TRBJ1-2	-	TRBV14	CASSQVRGDGYTF	TGTGCCAGCAGCCAAGTCAGGGGCGACGGCTACACCTTC
-	TRBJ1-1	-	TRBV5-4	CASSGGQNTEAFF	TGTGCCAGCAGCGGCGGACAGAACACTGAAGCTTTCTTT
-	TRBJ1-4	-	TRBV5-1	CASSLSGGATNEKLFF	TGCGCCAGCAGCTTGTCCGGTGGGGCAACTAATGAAAAACTGTTTTTT
-	TRBJ1-2	TRBD1	TRBV19	CASSIVQGEDYGYTF	TGTGCCAGTAGTATAGTCCAGGGGGAAGACTATGGCTACACCTTC
-	TRBJ1-1	-	TRBV6-1	CASRDLGGYDTEAFF	TGTGCCAGCCGTGACCTGGGGGGTTATGACACTGAAGCTTTCTTT
-	TRBJ2-7	TRBD1	TRBV10-3	CAISQLDRGHEQYF	TGTGCCATCAGCCAATTGGACAGGGGCCACGAGCAGTACTTC
-	TRBJ2-7	-	TRBV28	CASSLGWAEQYF	TGTGCCAGCAGTTTAGGTTGGGCCGAGCAGTACTTC
-	TRBJ1-6	TRBD1	TRBV10-2	CASSTETGGNSPLHF	TGCGCCAGCAGCACCGAGACAGGGGGTAATTCACCCCTCCACTTT
-	TRBJ2-2	TRBD2	TRBV10-1	CASPRGTSGEGELFF	TGCGCCAGCCCAAGGGGGACTAGCGGGGAAGGGGAGCTGTTTTTT
-	TRBJ1-3	-	TRBV9	CASSPRHSSGNTIYF	TGTGCCAGCAGCCCTCGACACAGCTCTGGAAACACCATATATTTT
-	TRBJ1-1	-	TRBV3-1/TRBV3-2	CASSQGQVWGVAFF	TGTGCCAGCAGCCAAGGACAGGTCTGGGGGGTAGCTTTCTTT
-	TRBJ2-7	TRBD1	TRBV4-1	CASSQSDRGHNEQYF	TGCGCCAGCAGCCAATCGGACAGGGGGCACAACGAGCAGTACTTC
-	TRBJ2-2	TRBD2	TRBV28	CASSSGGRDTGELFF	TGTGCCAGCAGTAGCGGGGGGAGGGACACCGGGGAGCTGTTTTTT
-	TRBJ1-6	-	TRBV27	CASRWGSSYNSPLHF	TGTGCCAGCAGGTGGGGGAGCTCCTATAATTCACCCCTCCACTTT
-	TRBJ1-4	-	TRBV18	CASSPLDTTNEKLFF	TGTGCCAGCTCACCACTAGACACAACTAATGAAAAACTGTTTTTT
-	TRBJ2-7	-	TRBV1	CTSSQGLAIHEQYF	TGCACCAGCAGCCAGGGACTAGCGATTCACGAGCAGTACTTC
-	TRBJ1-4	-	TRBV3-1/TRBV3-2	CASSQPNEKLFF	TGTGCCAGCAGCCAACCAAATGAAAAACTGTTTTTT
-	TRBJ1-4	-	TRBV3-1/TRBV3-2	CASSQLDGEKLFF	TGTGCCAGCAGCCAATTGGACGGCGAAAAACTGTTTTTT
-	TRBJ1-1	-	TRBV5-1	CASSLEAGFGTEAFF	TGCGCCAGCAGCTTGGAGGCGGGATTCGGCACTGAAGCTTTCTTT
-	TRBJ1-4	-	TRBV28	CASTPGSREKLFF	TGTGCCAGCACCCCTGGGTCGAGGGAAAAACTGTTTTTT
-	TRBJ2-1	TRBD2	TRBV28	CASRAGGKAYNEQFF	TGTGCCAGCAGAGCGGGGGGGAAGGCTTACAATGAGCAGTTCTTC
once	TRBJ1-1	-	TRBV18	CASSPNRQIEAFF	TGTGCCAGCTCACCAAATCGACAGATTGAAGCTTTCTTT
-	TRBJ1-2	-	TRBV5-1	CASSPENYGYTF	TGCGCCAGCAGCCCGGAGAACTATGGCTACACCTTC
once	TRBJ1-1	-	TRBV21-1	CASSKLQVEAFF	TGTGCCAGCAGCAAGTTACAGGTAGAAGCTTTCTTT
-	TRBJ2-7	-	TRBV5-1	CASSVGGGYEQYF	TGCGCCAGCAGCGTAGGGGGAGGGTACGAGCAGTACTTC
-	TRBJ1-2	-	TRBV7-2	CASSLQNSLDYGYTF	TGTGCCAGCAGCTTACAAAATAGTCTCGACTATGGCTACACCTTC
-	TRBJ1-1	TRBD1	TRBV30	CAWSRDSSKLGAFF	TGTGCCTGGAGCCGGGACAGCTCTAAATTGGGAGCTTTCTTT
-	TRBJ2-3	-	TRBV30	CAEQGLTDTQYF	TGTGCCGAACAGGGACTCACAGATACGCAGTATTTT
-	TRBJ1-4	-	TRBV3-1/TRBV3-2	CASSQAGYNEKLFF	TGTGCCAGCAGCCAAGCAGGGTATAATGAAAAACTGTTTTTT
-	TRBJ2-5	-	TRBV19	CASSMGREETQYF	TGTGCCAGTAGTATGGGACGGGAAGAGACCCAGTACTTC
once	TRBJ1-3	-	TRBV6-1	CASSESLWQLSGNTIYF	TGTGCCAGCAGTGAAAGCTTGTGGCAGCTCTCTGGAAACACCATATATTTT
-	TRBJ1-1	-	TRBV7-2	CASSLGRQINTEAFF	TGTGCCAGCAGCTTAGGCCGACAGATTAACACTGAAGCTTTCTTT
-	TRBJ1-2	TRBD1	TRBV9	CASSEGGTGEPYGYTF	TGTGCCAGCAGCGAAGGTGGGACAGGAGAACCTTATGGCTACACCTTC
many	TRBJ2-5	-	TRBV7-9	CASSPTASKETQYF	TGTGCCAGCAGCCCAACAGCGTCTAAAGAGACCCAGTACTTC
-	TRBJ1-5	-	TRBV10-3	CAIRAGLGSNQPQHF	TGTGCCATCAGGGCAGGGCTTGGTAGCAATCAGCCCCAGCATTTT
-	TRBJ1-1	TRBD1	TRBV7-3	CASSKQGGNTEAFF	TGTGCCAGCAGCAAACAGGGGGGGAATACTGAAGCTTTCTTT